These 32 T cell receptor beta chains were all obtained from the same sample, sequenced in a study of molecular identifiers for immune sequencing clone quantification. TCRdb itself ran the PCR reads through MiXCR, one entry per CDR3 protein. This sample yields over 50,000 distinct CDR3 sequences, of which 35% to 40% are seen a single time; 3.5% to 4% belongs to the top ten. The sequencing input was naive CD8+ T cells from blood, with Jurkat cell RNA spiked in. Subset denoted: FACS-sorted CD8+CD4-CCR7+CD45RA+ naive T cells. These receptors were obtained from a human donor in good health. Some libraries in this study had Jurkat cell RNA spiked in.

The genes are TRBV2 and TRBJ2-4, with 13 bases that match TRBD2. The CDR3 loop spans 15 amino acids. J gave up 7 bases and V 10 bases, and 10 bases lay outside the gene matches. Germline CDR1 is SNHLY and CDR2 is FYNNEI. The CDR3 is CATLGGTSGINIQYF. The CDR3 coding sequence is TGTGCCACTCTGGGAGGGACTAGCGGGATCAACATTCAGTACTTC.

The V call is TRBV12-3 or TRBV12-4, the J call TRBJ2-7, with D unresolved. The V gene lost 6 bases and the J gene lost 5 bases, with 11 bases spanning the gap. The CDR3 spans 12 residues. Here the CDR3 reads CASSPDPNEQYF. Written as DNA, the CDR3 is TGTGCCAGCAGCCCTGACCCCAACGAGCAGTACTTC.

V and J are TRBV11-2 and TRBJ2-7; D may be TRBD1 or TRBD2 (6 bases each). V was pared by 1 base and J by 2 bases, with 18 bases between. The CDR3 length is 17 residues. The germline V gene encodes CDR1 SGHAT and CDR2 FQNNGV. The CDR3 nucleotides are TGTGCCAGCAGCTTAGGGAGGGTACCGGGACACCCCTACGAGCAGTACTTC. It yields the protein CASSLGRVPGHPYEQYF.

This clonotype was counted at least ten times. This chain uses TRBV13 with TRBJ2-7, with D possibly matching TRBD1 (5 bases). The germline gives CDR1 PRHDT, CDR2 FYEKMQ (reference sequence). V was shortened by 5 bases and J by 2 bases, with 13 bases between the two germline ends. This CDR3 has 14 residues. The CDR3 DNA follows: TGTGCCAGCAGCAGCCCGACAGAAACCTACGAGCAGTACTTC. Amino acid sequence: CASSSPTETYEQYF. Filled out from reference TRBV13 and TRBJ2-7, the complete variable domain reads AAGVIQSPRHLIKEKRETATLKCYPIPRHDTVYWYQQGPGQDPQFLISFYEKMQSDKGSIPDRFSAQQFSDYHSELNMSSLELGDSALYFCASSSPTETYEQYFGPGTRLTVT.

This sequence joins TRBV2 and TRBJ2-6; TRBD2 matches at 8 bases. Germline loops: CDR1 SNHLY, CDR2 FYNNEI. J was trimmed by 4 bases and V by 4 bases; bases with no gene match: 3. The CDR3 is 15 residues long. CDR3 region: CASSAGGAGANVLTF. The CDR3 DNA reads TGTGCCAGCAGTGCGGGAGGGGCCGGGGCCAACGTCCTGACTTTC.

On this clonotype: A read error is possible here, since a much larger clone lies one base away. The chain recombines TRBV6-5 with TRBJ1-5; D is unclear. The V and J ends lost 4 bases and 7 bases respectively, with 11 bases between them. The V gene's germline CDR1 is MNHEY and CDR2 SVGAGI. The CDR3 consists of 13 residues. CDR3 region: CASSCSLGQPQHF. CDR3 nucleotides: TGTGCCAGCAGTTGCTCGTTGGGGCAGCCCCAGCATTTT.

The chain combines TRBV2 with TRBJ1-2; D gene unclear. The ends were cut back, 11 bases at V and 2 bases at J, with 3 bases in the middle. This CDR3 has 9 amino acids. The V gene's germline CDR1 is SNHLY and CDR2 FYNNEI. In nucleotides, the CDR3 is TGTGCCTGGAACTATGGCTACACCTTC. It yields the protein CAWNYGYTF.

Written as DNA, the CDR3 is TGTGCCACCAGTCCCGGGACCAAGGAGACCCAGTACTTC. Translating gives CATSPGTKETQYF. The chain carries TRBV24-1 and TRBJ2-5, with D possibly being TRBD1 or TRBD2 (5 bases each). The CDR3 length is 13 residues. The V end was cut by 6 bases, the J end by 5 bases, with 12 bases between. The germline V gene has CDR1 KGHDR and CDR2 SFDVKD.

This clonotype was seen at least ten times. The genes are TRBV7-9 and TRBJ2-7, with a possible D match to TRBD1 (7 bases). Trimming stripped 5 bases from V and 3 bases from J, with 14 bases between. The CDR3 totals 14 residues. From germline, CDR1 is SEHNR and CDR2 FQNEAQ (reference sequence). CDR3 amino acids: CASSPRQGGYEQYF. The CDR3 region has the DNA TGTGCCAGCAGCCCCAGACAGGGAGGCTACGAGCAGTACTTC.

To note about this clonotype: This clone may be a read error of a much larger clone one base away. V usage is TRBV20-1 and J usage is TRBJ2-3, with D possibly TRBD1 on 6 matching bases. V was cut by 6 bases and J by 2 bases, with 15 bases left in between. The CDR3 runs 14 residues. Germline lookup yields CDR1 DFQATT and CDR2 SNEGSKA (reference sequence). The CDR3 coding sequence is TGCAGTGCATATGCAGGGGTTGACACAGATACGCAGTATTTT. Its protein product is CSAYAGVDTDTQYF.

This clonotype came up many times. V gene TRBV14 combines with J gene TRBJ2-3; TRBD1 matches at 8 bases. With 1 base clipped from V and 8 bases from J, the junction kept 8 bases outside the gene matches. This CDR3 contains 15 residues. The germline V gene encodes CDR1 SGHDN and CDR2 FVKESK. The CDR3: CASSQVLRGHGTQYF. CDR3 DNA: TGTGCCAGCAGCCAAGTACTCAGGGGGCATGGTACGCAGTATTTT.

This clonotype was seen many times. The rearrangement uses TRBV28 and TRBJ2-2; 14 bases match TRBD2. CDR1 is MDHEN, CDR2 SYDVKM, per germline. J lost 3 bases, V lost 6 bases, and 9 bases had no gene match. The CDR3 has 18 amino acids. The CDR3 region has the DNA TGTGCCAGCAGCCACCGACTAGCGGGAGGGAAATACACCGGGGAGCTGTTTTTT. The encoded protein is CASSHRLAGGKYTGELFF.

J is TRBJ1-1 and V is TRBV20-1; 9 bases are shared with TRBD1. J gave up 4 bases and V 5 bases, and 5 bases lay outside the gene matches. The germline V gene has CDR1 DFQATT and CDR2 SNEGSKA (reference sequence). The CDR3 has 13 amino acids. CDR3: CSAADRGFTEAFF. For the CDR3, the DNA is TGCAGTGCTGCGGACAGGGGTTTCACTGAAGCTTTCTTT.

This clonotype has more than one count but fewer than ten. The genes are TRBV4-3 and TRBJ2-7; 10 bases agree with TRBD2. Trimming cost V 0 bases and J 6 bases; bases outside gene matches: 14. Germline CDR1 LGHNA, CDR2 YSLEER. The CDR3 spans 18 residues. The CDR3 DNA sequence: TGCGCCAGCAGCCAAGATTGGGCCAGCGGGAGGGCGTCAGGCGAGCAGTACTTC. Translated: CASSQDWASGRASGEQYF.

This clonotype was picked up a small number of times. This chain uses TRBV7-6 with TRBJ2-7; 7 bases map to TRBD1. This CDR3 has 12 residues. The V segment lost 4 bases and the J segment 5 bases; nucleotides outside the gene matches: 2. Germline V gives CDR1 SGHVS, CDR2 FNYEAQ. CDR3 region: CASSWDRHEQYF. DNA for the CDR3: TGTGCCAGCAGCTGGGACAGACACGAGCAGTACTTC. The variable domain in full, completed from reference TRBV7-6 and TRBJ2-7, reads GAGVSQSPRYKVTKRGQDVALRCDPISGHVSLYWYRQALGQGPEFLTYFNYEAQQDKSGLPNDRFSAERPEGSISTLTIQRTEQRDSAMYRCASSWDRHEQYFGPGTRLTVT.

Points on this clonotype: This may stem from a read error, because a much larger clone lies one nucleotide away. This CDR3 is missing its conserved last phenylalanine or tryptophan, likely due to a read error. The gene calls are TRBV6-2 or TRBV6-3 and TRBJ2-3; tentatively, D is TRBD1 (6 bases). Germline V gene lookup returns CDR1 MNHEY and CDR2 SVGEGT. V lost 5 bases to trimming and J lost 4 bases, with 13 bases between them. CDR3 length: 14 residues. DNA for the CDR3: TGTGCCAGCAGTGACCGACAGGAGTCAGATACGCAGTATTAT. Its translation: CASSDRQESDTQYY.

This clonotype turned up a few times. This chain uses TRBV7-9 with TRBJ2-7; 7 positions agree with TRBD2. The V gene's germline CDR1 is SEHNR and CDR2 FQNEAQ (reference sequence). Losses at the gene ends were 0 bases for V and 2 bases for J; bases not matched to a gene: 4. The CDR3 covers 15 residues. This CDR3 is CASSLAGRGPYEQYF. The CDR3 DNA follows: TGTGCCAGCAGCTTAGCGGGGAGGGGCCCCTACGAGCAGTACTTC. The full variable domain, with the rest looked up from reference TRBV7-9 and TRBJ2-7, is DTGVSQNPRHKITKRGQNVTFRCDPISEHNRLYWYRQTLGQGPEFLTYFQNEAQLEKSRLLSDRFSAERPKGSFSTLEIQRTEQGDSAMYLCASSLAGRGPYEQYFGPGTRLTVT.

This sequence joins TRBV29-1 and TRBJ2-1; D might be TRBD1 or TRBD2, each matching 6 bases. This CDR3 has 16 residues. Germline CDR1 is SQVTM and CDR2 is ANQGSEA. Trimming took off 4 bases at V and 6 bases at J, with 22 bases between the two ends. CDR3 residues: CSVGGGLEDHFNEQFF. The CDR3 nucleotides are TGCAGCGTTGGAGGGGGGCTAGAGGACCATTTCAATGAGCAGTTCTTC.

Of note for this clonotype: This may come from a read error, since a much larger clone is one base off. The chain joins TRBV6-5 to TRBJ2-3, with D perhaps matching TRBD2 (5 bases). The CDR3 is 14 amino acids. V shed 5 bases and J shed 4 bases, with 13 bases lying between them. CDR1 and CDR2 from the germline V gene are MNHEY and SVGAGI. For the CDR3, the DNA is TGTGCCAGCAGTCCTATGGACGGGGCAGATACGCAGTATTTT. Amino acids: CASSPMDGADTQYF.

Remarks on this clonotype: This CDR3 is missing its conserved last phenylalanine or tryptophan, likely due to a read error. Because the CDR3's place on the DNA is in doubt, the DNA is left out and the CDR3 is given as listed by TCRdb. This chain uses TRBV6-5 with TRBJ2-3; the table's D call, TRBD2, has no DNA check behind it. The CDR3 spans 14 amino acids, including both terminal residues. Germline V lookup: CDR1 MNHEY, CDR2 SVGAGI. CDR3 in amino acids: CASSRGGGTDTKYI.

The chain recombines TRBV24-1 with TRBJ2-7; D might be TRBD2 (5 bases). Trimming took off 7 bases at V and 0 bases at J, with 6 bases between the two ends. The CDR3 length is 12 residues. Germline CDR1 KGHDR, CDR2 SFDVKD. In DNA, the CDR3 is TGTGCCACCAGCGGGGACTCCTACGAGCAGTACTTC. This sequence encodes CATSGDSYEQYF.

The chain combines TRBV19 with TRBJ1-2; 10 positions agree with TRBD1. CDR1 and CDR2 from the germline V gene are LNHDA and SQIVND (reference sequence). The CDR3 has 14 amino acids. The trim removed 8 bases at V and 4 bases at J, leaving 7 bases unmatched. Here the CDR3 reads CASSPTGGSYGYTF. CDR3 bases: TGTGCCAGTTCCCCGACAGGGGGCAGCTATGGCTACACCTTC.

For this clonotype: One junction end disagrees with the germline gene, perhaps due to a read error. The chain uses TRBV6-1 and TRBJ1-1; D is uncertain. CDR3 size: 15 residues. Germline V gene data show CDR1 as MNHNS and CDR2 as SASEGT. The CDR3 sequence is CASSYAVVPNTEAFF. The CDR3 DNA follows: TGTGCCAGCAGTTACGCGGTGGTCCCGAACACAGAAGCTTTCTTT.

This clonotype appeared many times. The CDR3 nucleotides are TGTGCCAGCAGTGAGGCTGCGGGGATTTACGAGCAGTACTTC. Its translation: CASSEAAGIYEQYF. This chain links TRBV2 with TRBJ2-7, with D maybe TRBD2 (6 bases). V lost 3 bases and J 4 bases, leaving 13 bases between the germline ends. Germline V gives CDR1 SNHLY, CDR2 FYNNEI. This CDR3 region has 14 residues.

The CDR3 is CASMSNWVRDGQGWNIQYF. DNA of the CDR3: TGTGCCAGTATGAGTAACTGGGTCAGGGACGGGCAGGGATGGAACATTCAGTACTTC. The chain is built from TRBV19 and TRBJ2-4; perhaps D is TRBD1 or TRBD2 (5 bases each). The CDR3 covers 19 residues. Trimming took 7 bases from V and 7 from J, leaving 32 bases between them. Germline CDR1 LNHDA, CDR2 SQIVND (reference sequence).

The table lists this clonotype with many counts. The V and J genes are TRBV28 and TRBJ2-7, with D tentatively TRBD1 (5 bases). Trimming took off 6 bases at V and 7 bases at J, with 13 bases between the two ends. Per germline, CDR1 MDHEN and CDR2 SYDVKM. The CDR3 covers 12 residues. The CDR3 sequence is CASSRVSAEQYF. Here the CDR3 DNA reads TGTGCCAGCAGCAGGGTATCAGCAGAGCAGTACTTC.

Many counts were recorded for this clonotype. The rearrangement links TRBV20-1 to TRBJ2-7, with D perhaps TRBD2 (5 bases). With 7 bases removed from V and 2 bases from J, the gap between germline ends came to 9 bases. Germline CDR1 and CDR2: DFQATT and SNEGSKA (reference sequence). CDR3 length equals 11 residues. The CDR3 reads CSVHGTYEQYF. As DNA, the CDR3 is TGCAGTGTCCACGGGACCTACGAGCAGTACTTC.

A remark on this clonotype: The CDR3 does not close with the conserved phenylalanine or tryptophan, likely indicating a read error. The chain couples TRBV2 to TRBJ2-7; 11 bases line up with TRBD2. Germline V gene lookup returns CDR1 SNHLY and CDR2 FYNNEI. V lost 6 bases and J lost 2; bases outside the gene matches: 6. The CDR3 contains 15 residues. CDR3 coding DNA: TGTGCCAGCAGGCCGGGGACTAGCGGTGCCTACGAGCAGTACCTC. It is translated as CASRPGTSGAYEQYL.

Of note for this clonotype: Possible read error: a much larger clone is one base away. The J gene is TRBJ2-4, the V gene TRBV2, with TRBD1 identical over 7 bases. Germline V gene data show CDR1 as SNHLY and CDR2 as FYNNEI. CDR3 length: 16 residues. Germline trimming cut 8 bases from V and 0 bases from J; bases unmatched to any gene: 10. This CDR3 is CASGQGQPLAKNIQYF. The CDR3 DNA reads TGTGCCAGCGGCCAGGGACAGCCCCTAGCCAAAAACATTCAGTACTTC.

This chain links TRBV6-5 with TRBJ1-1, with no clear D. V gave up 6 bases and J gave up 4 bases, with 18 bases separating them. Germline CDR1 is MNHEY and CDR2 is SVGAGI. This CDR3 is built from 15 residues. The CDR3 sequence: CASRPERVGFTEAFF. CDR3 sequence (DNA): TGTGCCAGCAGACCCGAGAGGGTAGGGTTCACTGAAGCTTTCTTT.

The chain links TRBV28 to TRBJ2-5, with D possibly being TRBD1 (7 bases). Germline lookup yields CDR1 MDHEN and CDR2 SYDVKM. V shed 10 bases and J shed 5 bases, with 17 bases lying between them. The CDR3 spans 13 residues. Here the CDR3 reads CATHRGLWETQYF. The CDR3 DNA reads TGTGCCACCCACAGGGGACTCTGGGAGACCCAGTACTTC.

The rearrangement uses TRBV20-1 and TRBJ2-7; possible D gene TRBD1, 6 bases. The CDR3 length is 17 residues. The germline V gene encodes CDR1 DFQATT and CDR2 SNEGSKA (reference sequence). V was trimmed by 6 bases and J by 6 bases, leaving 30 bases between them. The CDR3 here is CSAPRRGHLSLPIEQYF. In nucleotides, the CDR3 is TGCAGTGCCCCCCGAAGGGGACATCTAAGCCTGCCCATCGAGCAGTACTTC.